In this sample, the clone carrying this T cell receptor beta chain turned up many times. The antigen remains unidentified. Each CDR3 protein is one row after TCRdb ran MiXCR on the reads. The sample lists about 89,000 distinct CDR3 sequences, over 25% seen once, with roughly 70% in the top ten. These data belong to a study of T cell repertoires in cytomegalovirus infection. Study-wide background: CMV epitopes in the study were HLA-C-restricted (recently identified) and HLA-B-restricted (well studied). It was the public TCR beta signatures that indicated both CMV infection and matching HLA type. The study's findings and limits: The cumulative frequency of public TCR beta families distinguished individuals who carried CMV together with the relevant HLA. HLA-C-restricted TCR beta clonotypes specific for CMV led the ex vivo response.

Sample: CD8+ T cells from cultured PBMCs, taken from culture after CMV antigen stimulation. The sequence was obtained from a human donor in good health (CMV status not recorded). Some clones in this sample may be carry-over from other donors' samples.

CDR3 in amino acids: CASSLAKAPGELFF. The CDR3 nucleotides read TGTGCCAGCAGCTTAGCGAAGGCGCCCGGGGAGCTGTTTTTT. The chain has TRBV7-8 and TRBJ2-2; D not resolved. Germline assignment: CDR1 SGHVS and CDR2 FQNEAQ. Trimming pared 0 bases from V and 6 bases from J, leaving 8 bases between. The CDR3 consists of 14 residues.